Described below is a single T cell receptor beta chain sequence and its context. The antigen is not known. This record belongs to a study of beta chain features in type 1 diabetes. About the research overall: Investigators examined under 140 million sorted cells across all samples.

Study-level results: Significant though moderate, a shortening of TCRB CDR3s appeared in all four CD4+ subsets of Type 1 diabetes patients.

Reverse transcription of all isolated RNA meant that expressed TCRB transcripts were sequenced. The table came from immunoSEQ multiplex PCR; TCRdb's copy has only in-frame clones and leaves some out. The sample includes 130,000 or so clones, 16% of them seen just once. Germline V gene lookup returns CDR1 MNHNS and CDR2 SASEGT. The CDR3 has 17 residues. V lost 0 bases to trimming and J lost 9 bases, with 24 bases between them. The chain recombines TRBV6-1 with TRBJ2-7; maybe TRBD1 (6 bases). The clonotype originates from a man aged 25 to 45 with type 1 diabetes. What was sequenced was central memory CD4+ T cells from blood. CDR3: CASSEAKFPGAFPGQYF. The CDR3 DNA reads as TGTGCCAGCAGTGAAGCGAAATTCCCAGGGGCCTTTCCCGGGCAGTACTTC.